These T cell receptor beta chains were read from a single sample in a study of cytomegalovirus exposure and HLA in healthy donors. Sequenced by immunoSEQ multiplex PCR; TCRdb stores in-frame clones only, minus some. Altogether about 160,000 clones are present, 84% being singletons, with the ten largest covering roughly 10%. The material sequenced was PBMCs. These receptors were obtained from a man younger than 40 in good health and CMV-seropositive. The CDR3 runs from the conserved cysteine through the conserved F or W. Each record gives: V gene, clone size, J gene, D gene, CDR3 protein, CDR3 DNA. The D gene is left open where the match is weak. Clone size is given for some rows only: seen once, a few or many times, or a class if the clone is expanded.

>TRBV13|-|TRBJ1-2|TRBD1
CASSTGTANYGYTF
TGTGCCAGCAGCACCGGGACAGCGAACTATGGCTACACCTTC
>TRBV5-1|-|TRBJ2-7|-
CASSFDRSYLLGEQYF
TGCGCCAGCAGCTTCGACAGATCCTACCTACTGGGGGAGCAGTACTTC
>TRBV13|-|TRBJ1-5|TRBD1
CASSTRTGGSNQPQHF
TGTGCCAGCAGCACACGGACAGGAGGTAGCAATCAGCCCCAGCATTTT
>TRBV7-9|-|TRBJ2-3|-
CASSLVGSSDRDTQYF
TGTGCCAGCAGCTTAGTCGGGAGTAGCGATCGTGATACGCAGTATTTT
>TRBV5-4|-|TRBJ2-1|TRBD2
CASSLRLAVDEQFF
TGTGCCAGCAGCTTGCGACTAGCGGTGGATGAGCAGTTCTTC
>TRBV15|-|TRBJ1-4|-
CATSRPPDEKLFF
TGTGCCACCAGCAGACCCCCGGATGAAAAACTGTTTTTT
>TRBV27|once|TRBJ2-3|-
CASSSEQGRDTQYF
TGTGCCAGCAGTTCCGAACAGGGTCGGGATACGCAGTATTTT
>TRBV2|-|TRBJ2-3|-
CASSVTGTVDTQYF
TGTGCCAGCAGCGTTACAGGGACGGTAGATACGCAGTATTTT
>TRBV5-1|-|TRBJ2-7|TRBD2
CASSSVAGSSYEQYF
TGCGCCAGCAGCTCGGTAGCGGGAAGCTCCTACGAGCAGTACTTC
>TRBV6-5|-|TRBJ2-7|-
CASSYSSGESYEQYF
TGTGCCAGCAGTTACTCTAGCGGCGAATCCTACGAGCAGTACTTC
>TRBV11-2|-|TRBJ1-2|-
CASSLDGSYGYTF
TGTGCCAGCAGCTTAGACGGGTCCTATGGCTACACCTTC
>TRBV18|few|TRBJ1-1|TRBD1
CASSPTGVVQNTEAFF
TGTGCCAGCTCACCTACAGGGGTTGTTCAGAACACTGAAGCTTTCTTT
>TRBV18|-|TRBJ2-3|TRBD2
CASSPLSGGAGDTQYF
TGTGCCAGCTCCCCTTTGAGCGGGGGGGCCGGAGATACGCAGTATTTT
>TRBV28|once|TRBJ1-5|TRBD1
CASSRTGYSNQPQHF
TGTGCCAGCAGCCGGACAGGGTATAGCAATCAGCCCCAGCATTTT
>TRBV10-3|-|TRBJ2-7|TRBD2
CATGTSGSLRVYEQYF
TGTGCCACCGGGACTAGCGGGAGTCTTAGGGTCTACGAGCAGTACTTC
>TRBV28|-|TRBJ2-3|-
CASSKGPGVGDTQYF
TGTGCCAGCAGTAAGGGCCCGGGGGTGGGAGATACGCAGTATTTT
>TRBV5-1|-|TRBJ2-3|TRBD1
CASSLETGQGTQYF
TGCGCCAGCAGCTTGGAAACCGGACAGGGAACGCAGTATTTT
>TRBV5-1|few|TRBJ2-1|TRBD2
CASSLGTSGRSYNEQFF
TGCGCCAGCAGCTTGGGGACTAGCGGGAGGTCCTACAATGAGCAGTTCTTC
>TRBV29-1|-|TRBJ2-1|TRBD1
CSDRGQERYNEQFF
TGCAGCGATAGGGGACAGGAACGATACAATGAGCAGTTCTTC
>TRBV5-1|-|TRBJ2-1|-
CASSPYFRGYRDSYNEQFF
TGCGCCAGCAGCCCCTATTTCCGAGGGTACAGAGACTCCTACAATGAGCAGTTCTTC
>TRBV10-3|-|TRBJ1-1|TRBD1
CAIRPPGQETEAFF
TGTGCCATCAGACCACCGGGACAGGAAACTGAAGCTTTCTTT
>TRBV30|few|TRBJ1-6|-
CAWSSGYNSPLHF
TGTGCCTGGAGCTCAGGGTATAATTCACCCCTCCACTTT
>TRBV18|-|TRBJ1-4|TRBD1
CASSLGTGGEKLFF
TGTGCCAGCTCACTAGGGACAGGGGGAGAAAAACTGTTTTTT
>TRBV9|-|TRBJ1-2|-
CASSALGANYGYTF
TGTGCCAGCAGCGCCCTCGGAGCTAACTATGGCTACACCTTC
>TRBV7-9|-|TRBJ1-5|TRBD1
CASSYGTGGAGNQPQHF
TGTGCCAGCAGCTACGGGACAGGGGGCGCGGGCAATCAGCCCCAGCATTTT
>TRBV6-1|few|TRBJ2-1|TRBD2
CASRPSGGYNEQFF
TGTGCCAGCAGACCTAGCGGGGGGTACAATGAGCAGTTCTTC
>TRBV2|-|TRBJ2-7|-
CASRDGGSSYEQYF
TGTGCCAGCAGAGACGGGGGTAGCTCCTACGAGCAGTACTTC
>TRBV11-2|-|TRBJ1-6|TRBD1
CASSNSRDRDGSPLHF
TGTGCCAGCAGCAACTCTCGGGACAGGGACGGTTCACCCCTCCACTTT
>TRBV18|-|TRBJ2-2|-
CASSTSGARVGELFF
TGTGCCAGCTCAACCTCAGGGGCGAGAGTCGGGGAGCTGTTTTTT
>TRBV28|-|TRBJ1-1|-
CASSLDLREAFF
TGTGCCAGCAGTTTGGATCTACGGGAGGCTTTCTTT
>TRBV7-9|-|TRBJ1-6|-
CASSLGFGVGYNSPLHF
TGTGCCAGCAGCTTAGGATTCGGGGTGGGTTATAATTCACCCCTCCACTTT
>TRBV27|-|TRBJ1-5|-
CASSLMQGNQPQHF
TGTGCCAGCAGTTTAATGCAGGGCAATCAGCCCCAGCATTTT
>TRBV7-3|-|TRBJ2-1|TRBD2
CASSSPRRGNNEQFF
TGTGCCAGCAGCTCCCCCCGGCGGGGGAACAATGAGCAGTTCTTC
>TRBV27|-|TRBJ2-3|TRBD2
CASSMSGRGATDTQYF
TGTGCCAGCAGTATGAGCGGGAGGGGTGCGACAGATACGCAGTATTTT
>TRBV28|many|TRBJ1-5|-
CASSATGNQPQHF
TGTGCCAGCAGTGCGACGGGAAATCAGCCCCAGCATTTT
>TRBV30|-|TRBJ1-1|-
CAWSVDMNTEAFF
TGTGCCTGGAGTGTAGACATGAACACTGAAGCTTTCTTT
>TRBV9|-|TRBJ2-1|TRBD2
CASSPRVAGVHEQFF
TGTGCCAGCAGCCCACGGGTAGCGGGAGTGCATGAGCAGTTCTTC
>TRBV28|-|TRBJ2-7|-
CASSWGGENYEQYF
TGTGCCAGCAGTTGGGGCGGGGAGAACTACGAGCAGTACTTC
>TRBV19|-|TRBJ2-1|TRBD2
CASTRSGYSYNEQFF
TGTGCCAGTACACGTAGCGGGTACTCCTACAATGAGCAGTTCTTC
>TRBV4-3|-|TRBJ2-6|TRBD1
CASSLLAGGLGANVLTF
TGCGCCAGCAGCCTCCTTGCAGGGGGTCTAGGGGCCAACGTCCTGACTTTC
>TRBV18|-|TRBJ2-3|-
CASSPQTDSTDTQYF
TGTGCCAGCTCACCTCAGACAGATAGCACAGATACGCAGTATTTT
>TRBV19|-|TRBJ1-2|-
CASSIKGAVYGYTF
TGTGCCAGTAGTATTAAAGGGGCTGTCTATGGCTACACCTTC
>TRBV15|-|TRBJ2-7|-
CATSHQGQTDFSYEQYF
TGTGCCACCAGCCATCAAGGACAAACCGATTTCTCCTACGAGCAGTACTTC
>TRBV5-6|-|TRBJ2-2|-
CASSPPGQRGPGELFF
TGTGCCAGCAGCCCTCCGGGACAAAGGGGTCCCGGGGAGCTGTTTTTT
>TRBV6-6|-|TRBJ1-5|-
CASSQDRFSSNQPQHF
TGTGCCAGCAGTCAGGACAGATTTTCCTCCAATCAGCCCCAGCATTTT
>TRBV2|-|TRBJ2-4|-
CASSASGKNIQYF
TGTGCCAGCAGTGCAAGCGGAAAAAACATTCAGTACTTC
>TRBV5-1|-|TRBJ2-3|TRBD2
CASSHVLAGGADTQYF
TGCGCCAGCAGCCACGTTTTAGCGGGAGGGGCAGATACGCAGTATTTT
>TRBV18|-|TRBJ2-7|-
CASRQSEGTSYEQYF
TGTGCCAGCCGGCAATCGGAGGGGACCTCCTACGAGCAGTACTTC
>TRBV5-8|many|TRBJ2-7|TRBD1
CASSLGDRLSEQYF
TGTGCCAGCAGCTTGGGGGACAGACTTAGCGAGCAGTACTTC
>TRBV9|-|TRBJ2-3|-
CASSPKGGQTDTQYF
TGTGCCAGCAGCCCTAAGGGGGGGCAAACAGATACGCAGTATTTT
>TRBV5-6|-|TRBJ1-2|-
CASSPDSHVNYGYTF
TGTGCCAGCAGCCCCGACTCTCACGTTAACTATGGCTACACCTTC